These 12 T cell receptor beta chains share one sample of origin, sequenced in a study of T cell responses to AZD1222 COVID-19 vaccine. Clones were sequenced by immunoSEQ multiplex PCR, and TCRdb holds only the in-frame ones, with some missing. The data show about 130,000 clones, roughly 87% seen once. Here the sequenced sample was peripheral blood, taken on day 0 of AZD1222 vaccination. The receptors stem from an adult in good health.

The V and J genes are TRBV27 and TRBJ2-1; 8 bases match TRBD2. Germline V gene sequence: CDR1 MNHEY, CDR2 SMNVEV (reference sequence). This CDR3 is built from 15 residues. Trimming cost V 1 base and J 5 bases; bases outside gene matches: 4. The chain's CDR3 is CASSLLAGLNNEQFF. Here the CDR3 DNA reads TGTGCCAGCAGTTTATTAGCGGGGTTAAACAATGAGCAGTTCTTC.

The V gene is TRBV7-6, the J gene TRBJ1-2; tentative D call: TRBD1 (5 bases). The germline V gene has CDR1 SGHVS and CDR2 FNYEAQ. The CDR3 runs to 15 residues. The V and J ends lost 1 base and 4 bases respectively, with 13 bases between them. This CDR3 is CASSLVSGAVYGYTF. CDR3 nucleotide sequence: TGTGCCAGCAGCTTAGTAAGCGGGGCAGTCTATGGCTACACCTTC.

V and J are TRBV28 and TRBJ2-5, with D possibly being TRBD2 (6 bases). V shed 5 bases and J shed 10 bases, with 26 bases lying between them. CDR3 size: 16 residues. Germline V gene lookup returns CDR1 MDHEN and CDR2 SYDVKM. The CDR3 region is CASSELTGVSSWGQYF. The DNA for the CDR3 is TGTGCCAGCAGTGAGCTAACGGGGGTTTCCAGTTGGGGCCAGTACTTC.

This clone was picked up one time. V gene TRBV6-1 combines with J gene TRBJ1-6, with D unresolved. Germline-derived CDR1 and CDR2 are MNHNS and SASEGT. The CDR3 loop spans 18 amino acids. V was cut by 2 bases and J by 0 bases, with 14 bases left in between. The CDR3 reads CASSETVSRSSYNSPLHF. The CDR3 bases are TGTGCCAGCAGTGAAACGGTCAGCCGGAGCTCCTATAATTCACCCCTCCACTTT.

In DNA, the CDR3 is TGTGCCAGCAGCTTGCAAGGGGGCACAGATACGCAGTATTTT. This translates into CASSLQGGTDTQYF. The V call is TRBV5-4, the J call TRBJ2-3, with D maybe TRBD1 (5 bases). Germline CDR1 reads SGHNT; CDR2 reads YYREEE (reference sequence). The CDR3 is 14 residues long. Trimming stripped 1 base from V and 1 base from J, with 7 bases between.

CDR3 sequence (DNA): TGTGCCATCAGTGACGGGACAGGGCCCTACGAGCAGTACTTC. Protein sequence: CAISDGTGPYEQYF. The chain joins TRBV10-3 to TRBJ2-7; 9 bases align to TRBD1. The CDR3 runs to 14 residues. Trimming removed 3 bases from V and 2 bases from J; junction bases left unmatched: 2. Per germline, CDR1 ENHRY and CDR2 SYGVKD.

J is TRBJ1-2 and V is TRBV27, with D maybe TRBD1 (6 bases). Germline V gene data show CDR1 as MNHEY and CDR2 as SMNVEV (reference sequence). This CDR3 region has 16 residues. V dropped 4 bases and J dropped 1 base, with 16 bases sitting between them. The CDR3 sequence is CASSSVTGIINYGYTF. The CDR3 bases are TGTGCCAGCAGTTCCGTGACAGGAATAATTAACTATGGCTACACCTTC.

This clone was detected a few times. The CDR3 coding sequence is TGCAGCGTCCAGAACAGGGGAGATGGAAACACCATATATTTT. This sequence encodes CSVQNRGDGNTIYF. V and J are TRBV29-1 and TRBJ1-3, with TRBD1 identical over 7 bases. CDR1 is SQVTM and CDR2 is ANQGSEA in the germline V gene. This CDR3 has 14 amino acids. After removal of 6 bases from V and 3 bases from J, the junction contained 8 bases not matched to a gene.

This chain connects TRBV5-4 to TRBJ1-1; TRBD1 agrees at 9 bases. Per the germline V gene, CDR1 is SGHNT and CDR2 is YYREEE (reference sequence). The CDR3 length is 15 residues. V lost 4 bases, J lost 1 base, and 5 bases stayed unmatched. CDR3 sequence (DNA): TGTGCCAGCAGCCTGACAGGGGGGGAGAACACTGAAGCTTTCTTT. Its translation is CASSLTGGENTEAFF.

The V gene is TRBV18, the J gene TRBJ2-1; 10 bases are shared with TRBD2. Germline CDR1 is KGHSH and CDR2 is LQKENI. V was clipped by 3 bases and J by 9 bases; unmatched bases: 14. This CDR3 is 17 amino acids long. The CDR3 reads CASSPLTSGQRMIEQFF. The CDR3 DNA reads TGTGCCAGCTCACCTCTGACTAGCGGGCAGAGAATGATTGAGCAGTTCTTC.

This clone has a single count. The CDR3: CASSLPYSNQPQHF. The CDR3 DNA reads TGTGCCAGCAGTCTCCCGTATAGCAATCAGCCCCAGCATTTT. The chain is built from TRBV28 and TRBJ1-5, with D hard to call. This CDR3 is 14 amino acids long. Germline V gene sequence: CDR1 MDHEN, CDR2 SYDVKM. Trimming removed 5 bases at V and 0 bases at J, with 8 bases between.

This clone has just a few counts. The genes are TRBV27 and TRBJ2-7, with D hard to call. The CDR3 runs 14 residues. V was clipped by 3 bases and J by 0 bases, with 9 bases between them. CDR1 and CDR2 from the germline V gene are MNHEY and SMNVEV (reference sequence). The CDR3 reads CASSFKRVSYEQYF. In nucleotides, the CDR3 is TGTGCCAGCAGTTTTAAACGGGTCTCCTACGAGCAGTACTTC.